This T cell receptor beta chain was retrieved from a study of blood T cell repertoires in COVID-19. Study at large: Samples came from the United States, Italy and Spain, spanning acute and convalescent COVID-19. PBMCs, B-cell-depleted T cells, or T cells provided the cDNA or gDNA that made up the material.

The germline V and J ends were trimmed by 5 bases and 3 bases, with 11 bases remaining between them. The CDR3 length is 14 residues. Germline CDR1 and CDR2: MDHEN and SYDVKM. In the authors' methods: How many nucleated cells were present was estimated from reference gene primer amplification. Assay: immunoSEQ multiplex PCR; the TCRdb copy retains only in-frame clones and omits some. From that table come the V and J calls and clone size; the DNA was used to work out D and trimming. The sample records roughly 390,000 clones, about 85% being singletons. This receptor was identified in a woman younger than 30 with acute or convalescent COVID-19. Sequenced: peripheral blood. The genes are TRBV28 and TRBJ2-1, with D tentatively TRBD2 (6 bases). The CDR3 region has the DNA TGTGCCAGCAGTGCCCCGGGAGACTACAATGAGCAGTTCTTC. The encoded protein is CASSAPGDYNEQFF.